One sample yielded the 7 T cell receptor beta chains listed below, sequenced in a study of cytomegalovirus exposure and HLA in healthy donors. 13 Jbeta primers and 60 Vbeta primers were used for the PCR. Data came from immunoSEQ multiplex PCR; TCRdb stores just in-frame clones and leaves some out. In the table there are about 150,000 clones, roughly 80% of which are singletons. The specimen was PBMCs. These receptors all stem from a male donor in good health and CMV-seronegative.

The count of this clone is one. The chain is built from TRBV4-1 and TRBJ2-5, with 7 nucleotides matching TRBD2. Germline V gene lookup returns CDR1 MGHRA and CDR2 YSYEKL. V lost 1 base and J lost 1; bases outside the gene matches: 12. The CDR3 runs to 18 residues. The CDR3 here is CASSQGSLRGGAQETQYF. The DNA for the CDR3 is TGCGCCAGCAGCCAAGGGTCGTTGCGCGGGGGAGCCCAAGAGACCCAGTACTTC.

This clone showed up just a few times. The CDR3 nucleotides are TGCACCAGCAGCCAAGATGGAGCACTCATCTCTGGAAACACCATATATTTT. This sequence encodes CTSSQDGALISGNTIYF. The chain couples TRBV1 to TRBJ1-3. TRBV1 corresponds to a pseudogene. The CDR3 spans 17 residues.

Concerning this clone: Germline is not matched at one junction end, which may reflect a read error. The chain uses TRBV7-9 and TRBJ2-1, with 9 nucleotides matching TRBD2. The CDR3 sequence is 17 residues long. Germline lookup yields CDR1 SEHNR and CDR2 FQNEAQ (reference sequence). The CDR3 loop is CAGSLRGVGLALEEQFF. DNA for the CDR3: TGTGCCGGCAGCTTAAGGGGCGTCGGACTAGCGCTTGAGGAGCAGTTCTTC.

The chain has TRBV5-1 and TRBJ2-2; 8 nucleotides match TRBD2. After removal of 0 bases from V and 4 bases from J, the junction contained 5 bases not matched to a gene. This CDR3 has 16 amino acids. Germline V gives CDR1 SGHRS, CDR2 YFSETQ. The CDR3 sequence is CASSLVAGGPTGELFF. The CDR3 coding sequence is TGCGCCAGCAGCTTGGTGGCGGGGGGTCCCACCGGGGAGCTGTTTTTT.

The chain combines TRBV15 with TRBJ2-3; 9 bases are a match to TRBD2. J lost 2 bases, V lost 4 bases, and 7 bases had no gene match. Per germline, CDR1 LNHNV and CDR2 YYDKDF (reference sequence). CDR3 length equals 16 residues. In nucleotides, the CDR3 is TGTGCCACCAGCACGCTAGCGGGGCGCCCCACAGATACGCAGTATTTT. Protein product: CATSTLAGRPTDTQYF.

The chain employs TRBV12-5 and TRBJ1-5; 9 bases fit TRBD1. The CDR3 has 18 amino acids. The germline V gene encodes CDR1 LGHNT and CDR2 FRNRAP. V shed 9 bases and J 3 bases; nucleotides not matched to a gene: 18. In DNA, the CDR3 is TGTGCTAGCCCATGCCTTCCTCCGGGACAGGGCCCCAATCAGCCCCAGCATTTT. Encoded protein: CASPCLPPGQGPNQPQHF.

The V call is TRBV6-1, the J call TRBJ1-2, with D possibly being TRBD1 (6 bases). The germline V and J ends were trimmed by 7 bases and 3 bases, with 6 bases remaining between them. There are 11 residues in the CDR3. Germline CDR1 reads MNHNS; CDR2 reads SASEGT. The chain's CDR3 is CASNRDYGYTF. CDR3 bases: TGTGCCAGCAACAGGGACTATGGCTACACCTTC.